Below, 6 T cell receptor beta chains from the same sample are listed, as sequenced in a study of blood T cell repertoires in COVID-19. Profiling relied on immunoSEQ multiplex PCR, and the TCRdb table lists in-frame clones only, not all of them. The profile covers hundreds of thousands of clones, with 70% to 90% appearing a single time and 0.75% to 0.85% taken by the ten largest. The sample comprised peripheral blood. These receptors came from a man aged 18 to 30 with COVID-19, enrolled during active disease.

This chain uses TRBV21-1 with TRBJ2-2; the table calls TRBD2, which could not be checked here. TRBV21-1 is a recognized pseudogene. CDR3 length: 18 residues. CDR3 bases: TGTGCCAGCAGCAAAAGAGGCGTGCGGGAAACGAACACCGGGGAGCTGTTTTTT. Translated, it gives CASSKRGVRETNTGELFF.

This clone was picked up one time. The chain is built from TRBV19 and TRBJ2-3, with D possibly being TRBD2 (6 bases). The V gene lost 6 bases and the J gene lost 6 bases, with 13 bases spanning the gap. Germline CDR1 LNHDA, CDR2 SQIVND (reference sequence). CDR3 length equals 13 residues. The CDR3 spells CASRSTGGDTQYF. CDR3 coding DNA: TGTGCCAGTAGATCCACTGGGGGGGATACGCAGTATTTT.

As concerns this clone: Other DNA sequences in this specimen translate into the identical CDR3. The chain employs TRBV19 and TRBJ2-5; D is undetermined. Trimming took 5 bases from V and 5 from J, leaving 6 bases between them. The germline gives CDR1 LNHDA, CDR2 SQIVND (reference sequence). The CDR3 is 11 amino acids. The CDR3 nucleotides read TGTGCCAGTAGTGTCAGGGAGACCCAGTACTTC. Translating it yields CASSVRETQYF.

This chain links TRBV24-1 with TRBJ1-1, with D unresolved. CDR3 length: 14 residues. The germline V and J ends were trimmed by 4 bases and 4 bases, with 12 bases remaining between them. Germline values: CDR1 KGHDR, CDR2 SFDVKD. The CDR3 DNA reads as TGTGCCACCAGTGAAGAGGGCCCCCCCACTGAAGCTTTCTTT. It codes for CATSEEGPPTEAFF.

The chain links TRBV12-3 or TRBV12-4 to TRBJ1-3; possible D gene TRBD1, 6 bases. V was shortened by 8 bases and J by 2 bases, with 10 bases between the two germline ends. CDR3 length equals 13 residues. The CDR3 DNA reads as TGTGCCAGCCAGGGGTCCCCTGGAAACACCATATATTTT. Amino acid sequence: CASQGSPGNTIYF.

The CDR3 loop reads CASSLRQVFANDEQYF. In nucleotides, the CDR3 is TGTGCCAGCAGTCTCCGACAGGTTTTCGCAAATGACGAGCAGTACTTC. This chain connects TRBV27 to TRBJ2-7; D is perhaps TRBD1 (6 bases). This CDR3 is built from 16 residues. Germline V gives CDR1 MNHEY, CDR2 SMNVEV (reference sequence). V was shortened by 5 bases and J by 5 bases, with 22 bases between the two germline ends.